The 4 T cell receptor beta chains reported below all come from one sample, sequenced in a study of blood T cell repertoires in COVID-19. Profiled with immunoSEQ multiplex PCR; TCRdb holds only in-frame clones, not every one. The data show fewer than 200,000 clones, roughly 82% seen once. What was sequenced was peripheral blood. The receptors were sampled from a woman in her forties with COVID-19, enrolled during active disease.

The J gene is TRBJ1-1, the V gene TRBV30; tentatively, D is TRBD1 (5 bases). CDR1 GTSNPN and CDR2 SVGIG come from the germline V gene (reference sequence). With 2 bases removed from V and 0 bases from J, the gap between germline ends came to 10 bases. The CDR3 runs 14 residues. CDR3 sequence reads: CAWSHQGLNTEAFF. The CDR3 DNA reads as TGTGCCTGGAGTCACCAGGGCTTGAACACTGAAGCTTTCTTT.

This clone was seen a single time. CDR3 sequence reads: CATSRDRLSGKTNQPQHF. Written as DNA, the CDR3 is TGTGCCACCAGCAGAGATCGATTATCGGGGAAAACCAATCAGCCCCAGCATTTT. The chain employs TRBV15 and TRBJ1-5; D ambiguous. Per the germline V gene, CDR1 is LNHNV and CDR2 is YYDKDF (reference sequence). The CDR3 has 18 amino acids. V gave up 0 bases and J gave up 3 bases, with 18 bases separating them.

This chain uses TRBV5-1 with TRBJ1-2; unclear D gene. The germline V gene encodes CDR1 SGHRS and CDR2 YFSETQ. V was pared by 0 bases and J by 3 bases, with 6 bases between. This CDR3 is built from 13 residues. The CDR3 region is CASSLDNHYGYTF. In DNA form, the CDR3 reads TGCGCCAGCAGCTTGGACAACCACTATGGCTACACCTTC. Drawing the rest from reference TRBV5-1 and TRBJ1-2, the complete variable domain is KAGVTQTPRYLIKTRGQQVTLSCSPISGHRSVSWYQQTPGQGLQFLFEYFSETQRNKGNFPGRFSGRQFSNSRSEMNVSTLELGDSALYLCASSLDNHYGYTFGSGTRLTVV.

The gene calls are TRBV2 and TRBJ2-5; D may be TRBD1 (6 bases). The CDR3 runs to 12 residues. Germline CDR1 reads SNHLY; CDR2 reads FYNNEI. Trimming left V 6 bases short and J 5 bases short, with 10 bases between. CDR3 protein: CASRGQLETQYF. The CDR3 nucleotides are TGTGCCAGCAGAGGACAGTTGGAGACCCAGTACTTC.